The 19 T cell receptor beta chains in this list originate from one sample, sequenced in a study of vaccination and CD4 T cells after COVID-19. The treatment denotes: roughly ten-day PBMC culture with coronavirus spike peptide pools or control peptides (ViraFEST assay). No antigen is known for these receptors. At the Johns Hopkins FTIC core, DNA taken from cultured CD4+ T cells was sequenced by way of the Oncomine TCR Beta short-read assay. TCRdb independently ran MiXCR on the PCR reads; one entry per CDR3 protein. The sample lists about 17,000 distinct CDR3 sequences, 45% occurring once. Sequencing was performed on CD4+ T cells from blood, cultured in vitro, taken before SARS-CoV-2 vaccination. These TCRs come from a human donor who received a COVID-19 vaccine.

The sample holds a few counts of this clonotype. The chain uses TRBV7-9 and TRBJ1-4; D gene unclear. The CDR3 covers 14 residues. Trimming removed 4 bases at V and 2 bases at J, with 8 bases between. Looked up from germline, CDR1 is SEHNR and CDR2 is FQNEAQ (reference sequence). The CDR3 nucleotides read TGTGCCAGCAGCTCTAGACGGACTAATGAAAAACTGTTTTTT. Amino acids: CASSSRRTNEKLFF.

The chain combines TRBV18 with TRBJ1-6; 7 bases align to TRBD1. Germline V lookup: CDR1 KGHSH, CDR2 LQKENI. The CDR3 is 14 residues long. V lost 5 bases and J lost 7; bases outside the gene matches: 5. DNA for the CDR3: TGTGCCAGCTCAACGACAGGGCCCAATTCACCCCTCCACTTT. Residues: CASSTTGPNSPLHF.

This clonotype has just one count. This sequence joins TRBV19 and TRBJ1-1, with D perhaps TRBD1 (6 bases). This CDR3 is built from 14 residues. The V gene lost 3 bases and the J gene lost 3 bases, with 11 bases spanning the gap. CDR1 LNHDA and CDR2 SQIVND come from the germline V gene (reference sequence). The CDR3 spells CASSIFAGDTEAFF. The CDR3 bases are TGTGCCAGTAGTATCTTCGCAGGGGACACTGAAGCTTTCTTT.

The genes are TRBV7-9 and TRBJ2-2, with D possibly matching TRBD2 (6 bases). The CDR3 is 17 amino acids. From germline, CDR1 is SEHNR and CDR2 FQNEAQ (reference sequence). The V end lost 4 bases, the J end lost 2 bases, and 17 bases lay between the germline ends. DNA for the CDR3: TGTGCCAGCAGCTCGCAGTCCGGGGGAATAAACACCGGGGAGCTGTTTTTT. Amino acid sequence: CASSSQSGGINTGELFF. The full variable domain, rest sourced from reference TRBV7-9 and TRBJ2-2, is DTGVSQNPRHKITKRGQNVTFRCDPISEHNRLYWYRQTLGQGPEFLTYFQNEAQLEKSRLLSDRFSAERPKGSFSTLEIQRTEQGDSAMYLCASSSQSGGINTGELFFGEGSRLTVL.

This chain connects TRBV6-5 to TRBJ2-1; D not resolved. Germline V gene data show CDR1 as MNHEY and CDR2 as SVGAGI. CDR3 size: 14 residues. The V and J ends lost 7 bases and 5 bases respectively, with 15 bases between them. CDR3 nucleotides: TGTGCCAGCACTTATGGCGACCTAGACAATGAGCAGTTCTTC. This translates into CASTYGDLDNEQFF.

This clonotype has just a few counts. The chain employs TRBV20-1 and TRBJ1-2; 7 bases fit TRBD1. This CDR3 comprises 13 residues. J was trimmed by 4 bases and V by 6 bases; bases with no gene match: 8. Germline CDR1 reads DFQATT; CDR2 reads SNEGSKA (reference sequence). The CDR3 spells CSARTGGSYGYTF. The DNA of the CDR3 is TGCAGTGCCCGGACAGGAGGAAGCTATGGCTACACCTTC.

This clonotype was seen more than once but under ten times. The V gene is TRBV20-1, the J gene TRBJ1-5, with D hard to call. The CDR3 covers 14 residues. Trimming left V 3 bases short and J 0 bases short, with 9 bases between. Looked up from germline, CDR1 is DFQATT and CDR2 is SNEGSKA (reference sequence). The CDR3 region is CSASPDYSNQPQHF. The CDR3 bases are TGCAGTGCTAGTCCTGATTATAGCAATCAGCCCCAGCATTTT.

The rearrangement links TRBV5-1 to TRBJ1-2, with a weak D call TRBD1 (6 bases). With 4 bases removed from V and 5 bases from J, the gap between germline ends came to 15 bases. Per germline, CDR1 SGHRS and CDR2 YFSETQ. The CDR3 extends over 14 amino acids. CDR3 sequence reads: CASSLGQEGYGYTF. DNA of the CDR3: TGCGCCAGCAGCCTGGGACAAGAGGGTTATGGCTACACCTTC. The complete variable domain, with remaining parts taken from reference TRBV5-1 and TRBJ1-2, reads KAGVTQTPRYLIKTRGQQVTLSCSPISGHRSVSWYQQTPGQGLQFLFEYFSETQRNKGNFPGRFSGRQFSNSRSEMNVSTLELGDSALYLCASSLGQEGYGYTFGSGTRLTVV.

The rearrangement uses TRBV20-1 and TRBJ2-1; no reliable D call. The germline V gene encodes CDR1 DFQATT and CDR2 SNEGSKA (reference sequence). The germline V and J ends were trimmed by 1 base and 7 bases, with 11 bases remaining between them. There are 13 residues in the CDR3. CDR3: CSARAGTRNEQFF. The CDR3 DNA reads TGCAGTGCTAGAGCGGGTACGAGAAATGAGCAGTTCTTC.

CDR3: CASSLDWGAGGYTF. The CDR3 DNA sequence: TGTGCCAGCAGTTTAGATTGGGGGGCGGGCGGCTACACCTTC. The V and J genes are TRBV12-3 or TRBV12-4 and TRBJ1-2, with D possibly matching TRBD1 (6 bases). Trimming cost V 1 base and J 8 bases, with 14 bases left between them. This CDR3 has 14 residues.

This CDR3 reads CASSLRTGLRRNIQYF. The CDR3 nucleotides read TGTGCCAGCAGCTTAAGGACAGGCCTAAGGAGAAACATTCAGTACTTC. The V gene is TRBV11-3, the J gene TRBJ2-4; 7 positions match TRBD1. The CDR3 extends over 16 amino acids. V lost 2 bases to trimming and J lost 6 bases; unmatched junction nucleotides: 10. The germline CDR1 and CDR2 sequences are SGHNT and YENEEA.

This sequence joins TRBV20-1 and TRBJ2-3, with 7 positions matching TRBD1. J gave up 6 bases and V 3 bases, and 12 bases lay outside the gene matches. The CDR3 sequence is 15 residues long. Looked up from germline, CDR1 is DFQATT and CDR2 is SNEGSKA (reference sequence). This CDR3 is CSASKPGQTLDTQYF. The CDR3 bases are TGCAGTGCTAGTAAACCGGGACAGACTCTGGATACGCAGTATTTT.

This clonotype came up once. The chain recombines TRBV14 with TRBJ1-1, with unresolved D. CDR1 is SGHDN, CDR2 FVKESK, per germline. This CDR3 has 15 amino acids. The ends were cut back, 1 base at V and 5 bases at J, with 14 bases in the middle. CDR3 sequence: CASSQARQFWTEAFF. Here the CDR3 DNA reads TGTGCCAGCAGCCAAGCGCGTCAATTTTGGACTGAAGCTTTCTTT.

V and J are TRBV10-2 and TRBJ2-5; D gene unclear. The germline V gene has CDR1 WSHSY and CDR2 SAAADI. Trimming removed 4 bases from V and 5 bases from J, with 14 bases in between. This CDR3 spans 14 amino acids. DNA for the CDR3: TGCGCCAGCAGTGGTCTTGATCGTCGGGAGACCCAGTACTTC. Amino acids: CASSGLDRRETQYF.

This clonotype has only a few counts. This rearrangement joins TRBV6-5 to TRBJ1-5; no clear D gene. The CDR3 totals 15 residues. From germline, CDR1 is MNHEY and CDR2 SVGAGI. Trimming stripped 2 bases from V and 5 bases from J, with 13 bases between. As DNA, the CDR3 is TGTGCCAGCAGTTACCGGCAGAGCCGGGATCAGCCCCAGCATTTT. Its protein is CASSYRQSRDQPQHF.

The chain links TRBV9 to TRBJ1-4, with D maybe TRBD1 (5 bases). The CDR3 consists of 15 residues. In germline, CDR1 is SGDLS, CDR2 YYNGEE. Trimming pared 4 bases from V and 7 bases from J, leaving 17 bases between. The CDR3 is CASSPREGRGEKLFF. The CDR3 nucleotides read TGTGCCAGCAGCCCCCGCGAGGGGCGGGGTGAAAAACTGTTTTTT.

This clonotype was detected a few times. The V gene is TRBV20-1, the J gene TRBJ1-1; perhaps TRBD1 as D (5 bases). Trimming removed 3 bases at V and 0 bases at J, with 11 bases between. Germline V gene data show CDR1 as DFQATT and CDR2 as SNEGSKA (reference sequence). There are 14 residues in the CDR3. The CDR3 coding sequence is TGCAGTGCTAGTGGGGGTAGCATGAACACTGAAGCTTTCTTT. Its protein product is CSASGGSMNTEAFF.

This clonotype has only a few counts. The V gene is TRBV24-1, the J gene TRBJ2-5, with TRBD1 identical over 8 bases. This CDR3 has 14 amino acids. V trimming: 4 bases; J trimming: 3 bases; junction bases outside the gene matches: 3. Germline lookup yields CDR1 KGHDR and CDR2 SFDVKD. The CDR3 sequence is CATSDVTGEETQYF. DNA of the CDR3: TGTGCCACCAGTGACGTGACAGGGGAAGAGACCCAGTACTTC.

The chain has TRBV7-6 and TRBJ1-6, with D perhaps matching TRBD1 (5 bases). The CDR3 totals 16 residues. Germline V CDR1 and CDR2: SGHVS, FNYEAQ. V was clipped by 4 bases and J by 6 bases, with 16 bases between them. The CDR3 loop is CASSSESRVTNSPLHF. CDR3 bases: TGTGCCAGCAGCTCCGAGTCCAGGGTAACTAATTCACCCCTCCACTTT.